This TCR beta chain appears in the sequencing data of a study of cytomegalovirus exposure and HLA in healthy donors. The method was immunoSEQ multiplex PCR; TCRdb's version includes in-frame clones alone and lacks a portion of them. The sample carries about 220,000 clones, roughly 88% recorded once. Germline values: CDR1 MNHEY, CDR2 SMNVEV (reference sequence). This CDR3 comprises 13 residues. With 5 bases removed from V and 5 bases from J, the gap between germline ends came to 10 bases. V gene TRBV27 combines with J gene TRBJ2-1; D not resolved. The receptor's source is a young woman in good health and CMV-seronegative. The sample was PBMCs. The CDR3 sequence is CASSPSFDNEQFF. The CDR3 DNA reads TGTGCCAGCAGTCCTTCGTTTGACAATGAGCAGTTCTTC.